What follows describes a single T cell receptor (beta chain). This specimen belongs to a study of blood T cell repertoires in COVID-19. CDR3 length equals 15 residues. Germline assignment: CDR1 LGHNA and CDR2 YSLEER. V shed 0 bases and J shed 2 bases, with 9 bases lying between them. In the authors' methods: From reference gene primer amplification, estimates of nucleated cell counts were derived. The repertoire was sequenced with immunoSEQ multiplex PCR; TCRdb's copy has only in-frame clones and lacks some. That table is the source of V, J and clone size, and D and trimming were worked out from the DNA. This sample has under 300,000 clones, with about nine tenths found just once.

The chain recombines TRBV4-3 with TRBJ2-3; no definite D call. The sequencing sample was made of peripheral blood. The receptor was derived from a woman aged 25 to 45 with active or convalescent COVID-19. CDR3 coding DNA: TGCGCCAGCAGCCAAGATGCAGGAATCACAGATACGCAGTATTTT. This codes for CASSQDAGITDTQYF.